A single sample gave rise to the 29 T cell receptor beta chains below, sequenced in a study of blood T cell repertoires in COVID-19. TCRdb's copy holds only in-frame clones and misses some; the assay was immunoSEQ multiplex PCR. The sample includes about 180,000 clones, around 83% of them seen just once. Material for sequencing was peripheral blood. These receptors came from a human donor in a cohort sampled during active COVID-19.

This chain uses TRBV29-1 with TRBJ2-7; 7 bases map to TRBD2. The CDR3 is 17 residues long. Trimming took 1 base from V and 2 from J; bases not matched to a gene: 14. CDR1 SQVTM and CDR2 ANQGSEA come from the germline V gene. The CDR3 DNA reads TGCAGCGTTGAAGGAAGAGTAGGGCAGCGGGGAGCCTACGAGCAGTACTTC. Translating gives CSVEGRVGQRGAYEQYF.

The V and J genes are TRBV7-2 and TRBJ1-1; D not resolved. The germline V and J ends were trimmed by 4 bases and 1 base, with 7 bases remaining between them. Germline CDR1 and CDR2: SGHTA and FQGNSA. The CDR3 consists of 13 residues. CDR3 coding DNA: TGTGCCAGCAGCTCGCGACAGAACACTGAAGCTTTCTTT. The encoded protein is CASSSRQNTEAFF.

This chain links TRBV6-4 with TRBJ2-7; 7 bases are shared with TRBD2. Germline loops: CDR1 MRHNA, CDR2 SNTAGT. Losses at the gene ends were 4 bases for V and 1 base for J; bases not matched to a gene: 10. The CDR3 totals 16 residues. CDR3 DNA: TGTGCCAGCAGTGCCTCGGGGACTACCTCATCCTACGAGCAGTACTTC. Protein: CASSASGTTSSYEQYF.

The chain recombines TRBV7-2 with TRBJ2-1, with D perhaps TRBD2 (6 bases). Germline V lookup: CDR1 SGHTA, CDR2 FQGNSA. Trimming removed 2 bases from V and 8 bases from J, with 7 bases in between. The CDR3 runs to 12 residues. The CDR3 reads CASSLRGDEQFF. The DNA of the CDR3 is TGTGCCAGCAGCTTACGCGGGGATGAGCAGTTCTTC. Supplemented by reference TRBV7-2 and TRBJ2-1, the full variable domain reads GAGVSQSPSNKVTEKGKDVELRCDPISGHTALYWYRQSLGQGLEFLIYFQGNSAPDKSGLPSDRFSAERTGGSVSTLTIQRTQQEDSAVYLCASSLRGDEQFFGPGTRLTVL.

The rearrangement links TRBV7-2 to TRBJ2-3; no clear D gene. V dropped 3 bases and J dropped 2 bases, with 9 bases sitting between them. This CDR3 has 14 amino acids. CDR1 and CDR2 from the germline V gene are SGHTA and FQGNSA. The CDR3, as DNA: TGTGCCAGCAGCTTCAGGAAGCCCACAGATACGCAGTATTTT. Amino acid sequence: CASSFRKPTDTQYF.

V and J are TRBV13 and TRBJ1-1; TRBD1 might be the D (6 bases). Between the trimmed V and J ends, which lost 3 bases and 4 bases, there was a span of 9 bases. Per germline, CDR1 PRHDT and CDR2 FYEKMQ (reference sequence). The CDR3 extends over 13 amino acids. The CDR3 spells CASSLVRGTEAFF. The CDR3 DNA reads TGTGCCAGCAGCTTGGTCAGGGGCACTGAAGCTTTCTTT.

This clone came up once. CDR3 loop: CASSLSAGLDTQYF. The CDR3 bases are TGTGCCAGCAGCTTATCGGCGGGACTCGATACGCAGTATTTT. This sequence joins TRBV11-2 and TRBJ2-3; maybe TRBD2 (6 bases). There are 14 residues in the CDR3. Germline V gene lookup returns CDR1 SGHAT and CDR2 FQNNGV. Trimming shortened V by 2 bases and J by 6 bases, and 12 bases separated the two germline ends.

The CDR3 DNA sequence: TGTGCCAGCAGCTGGGGACAGGGAAAGACTGAAGCTTTCTTT. The encoded protein is CASSWGQGKTEAFF. The chain has TRBV7-9 and TRBJ1-1, with TRBD1 matching over 9 bases. The V and J ends lost 4 bases and 5 bases, in that order; junction bases with no gene match: 5. The CDR3 runs 14 residues. Germline V lookup: CDR1 SEHNR, CDR2 FQNEAQ (reference sequence).

The CDR3 region has the DNA TGTGCCAGCAGCGACCCCGGGACTCGGAGCTCCTACGAGCAGTACTTC. Its protein is CASSDPGTRSSYEQYF. This chain joins TRBV6-6 and TRBJ2-7; TRBD2 might be the D (6 bases). Germline CDR1 reads MNHNY; CDR2 reads SVGAGI (reference sequence). V was trimmed by 6 bases and J by 0 bases, leaving 18 bases between them. The CDR3 length is 16 residues.

Concerning this clone itself: Its ends do not fully match the called genes, so a read error is possible. The V gene is TRBV6-6, the J gene TRBJ2-7; D possibly corresponds to TRBD1 (5 bases). The CDR3 contains 12 residues. Germline lookup yields CDR1 MNHNY and CDR2 SVGAGI (reference sequence). CDR3 sequence: CASSYSKATVNF. The CDR3, as DNA: TGTGCCAGCAGTTACTCGAAGGCGACAGTTAACTTC.

The chain recombines TRBV6-6 with TRBJ2-3, with D possibly being TRBD1 (5 bases). CDR1 and CDR2 from the germline V gene are MNHNY and SVGAGI (reference sequence). Trimming removed 5 bases from V and 2 bases from J, with 17 bases in between. CDR3 length: 16 residues. The CDR3 is CASSNQGDHVTDTQYF. In nucleotides, the CDR3 is TGTGCCAGCAGTAACCAGGGCGATCATGTCACAGATACGCAGTATTTT.

V gene TRBV3-1 (or the pseudogene TRBV3-2) combines with J gene TRBJ1-2; TRBD1 is a possible D gene (5 bases). CDR1 is LGHDT and CDR2 is YNNKEL in the germline V gene (reference sequence). Trimming removed 0 bases at V and 4 bases at J, with 18 bases between. The CDR3 length is 17 residues. CDR3 loop: CASSQEASTGVSYGYTF. The CDR3 nucleotides read TGTGCCAGCAGCCAAGAAGCAAGTACAGGCGTCAGCTATGGCTACACCTTC.

The CDR3 protein is CASSPQGSWVNTEAFF. The CDR3 DNA is TGTGCCAGCAGCCCCCAGGGGAGTTGGGTCAACACTGAAGCTTTCTTT. The chain has TRBV7-9 and TRBJ1-1; tentative D call: TRBD1 (6 bases). Trimming removed 5 bases at V and 2 bases at J, with 18 bases between. The CDR3 is 16 residues long. Germline V gene lookup returns CDR1 SEHNR and CDR2 FQNEAQ (reference sequence). Together with reference TRBV7-9 and TRBJ1-1, the CDR3 gives the full variable domain: DTGVSQNPRHKITKRGQNVTFRCDPISEHNRLYWYRQTLGQGPEFLTYFQNEAQLEKSRLLSDRFSAERPKGSFSTLEIQRTEQGDSAMYLCASSPQGSWVNTEAFFGQGTRLTVV.

This clone is a singleton in its sample. This chain links TRBV28 with TRBJ1-5, with 11 bases identical to TRBD1. With V trimmed by 6 bases and J by 0 bases, 13 bases remained unmatched. This CDR3 region has 19 residues. Germline V CDR1 and CDR2: MDHEN, SYDVKM. As DNA, the CDR3 is TGTGCCAGCAGGCCCCCCGGACAGGGGGCGATTTATAGCAATCAGCCCCAGCATTTT. This gives the protein CASRPPGQGAIYSNQPQHF. The full variable domain, rest sourced from reference TRBV28 and TRBJ1-5, is DVKVTQSSRYLVKRTGEKVFLECVQDMDHENMFWYRQDPGLGLRLIYFSYDVKMKEKGDIPEGYSVSREKKERFSLILESASTNQTSMYLCASRPPGQGAIYSNQPQHFGDGTRLSIL.

The CDR3 reads CASSQAGGREGELFF. The CDR3 DNA reads TGTGCCAGCAGCCAAGCCGGGGGAAGGGAAGGGGAGCTGTTTTTT. The rearrangement uses TRBV3-1 (or the pseudogene TRBV3-2) and TRBJ2-2; tentative D call: TRBD2 (6 bases). The V gene lost 1 base and the J gene lost 8 bases, with 14 bases spanning the gap. CDR1 is LGHDT and CDR2 is YNNKEL in the germline V gene (reference sequence). The CDR3 runs to 15 residues.

The chain employs TRBV9 and TRBJ1-5; no reliable D call. CDR1 SGDLS and CDR2 YYNGEE come from the germline V gene. This CDR3 has 12 amino acids. Trimming took 3 bases from V and 2 from J, leaving 3 bases between them. The CDR3 spells CASSAGNQPQHF. CDR3 DNA: TGTGCCAGCAGCGCGGGCAATCAGCCCCAGCATTTT.

V gene TRBV18 combines with J gene TRBJ2-5; D not certain. V was trimmed by 6 bases and J by 1 base, leaving 12 bases between them. In germline, CDR1 is KGHSH, CDR2 LQKENI. The CDR3 contains 14 residues. The chain's CDR3 is CASSNQVGQETQYF. CDR3 in DNA: TGTGCCAGCTCCAACCAGGTGGGCCAAGAGACCCAGTACTTC.

This clone was picked up a small number of times. The rearrangement uses TRBV10-1 and TRBJ2-7; 9 nucleotides match TRBD1. The CDR3 has 11 amino acids. With 8 bases clipped from V and 6 bases from J, the junction kept 2 bases outside the gene matches. In germline, CDR1 is WNHNN, CDR2 SYGVQD (reference sequence). CDR3 sequence: CASGQGSEQYF. DNA of the CDR3: TGCGCCAGCGGACAGGGGTCCGAGCAGTACTTC.

V gene TRBV11-1 combines with J gene TRBJ1-1, with 7 positions matching TRBD1. The CDR3 extends over 14 amino acids. The V gene's germline CDR1 is SGHAT and CDR2 FQDESV (reference sequence). The V segment lost 6 bases and the J segment 1 base; nucleotides outside the gene matches: 5. The CDR3 DNA is TGTGCCAGCAGATTGGGACAGCCGAACACTGAAGCTTTCTTT. Protein product: CASRLGQPNTEAFF.

This chain joins TRBV6-2 or TRBV6-3 and TRBJ1-1; no clear D. This CDR3 has 13 amino acids. Trimming shortened V by 0 bases and J by 3 bases, and 5 bases separated the two germline ends. Germline CDR1 is MNHEY and CDR2 is SVGEGT. The CDR3 reads CASSYSRDTEAFF. The CDR3 DNA reads TGTGCCAGCAGTTACTCGAGGGACACTGAAGCTTTCTTT.

The chain carries TRBV28 and TRBJ2-7; TRBD1 is a possible D gene (6 bases). The CDR3 totals 12 residues. Trimming cost V 7 bases and J 3 bases, with 10 bases left between them. In germline, CDR1 is MDHEN, CDR2 SYDVKM. CDR3 bases: TGTGCCAGCACCGCACAGGGCTACGAGCAGTACTTC. Protein sequence: CASTAQGYEQYF. The full variable domain, with the rest looked up from reference TRBV28 and TRBJ2-7, is DVKVTQSSRYLVKRTGEKVFLECVQDMDHENMFWYRQDPGLGLRLIYFSYDVKMKEKGDIPEGYSVSREKKERFSLILESASTNQTSMYLCASTAQGYEQYFGPGTRLTVT.

The chain couples TRBV7-2 to TRBJ1-5, with unresolved D. This CDR3 comprises 14 residues. Germline V CDR1 and CDR2: SGHTA, FQGNSA. The V end lost 6 bases, the J end lost 0 bases, and 9 bases lay between the germline ends. This CDR3 is CASRGLDSNQPQHF. Here the CDR3 DNA reads TGTGCCAGCAGAGGACTGGATAGCAATCAGCCCCAGCATTTT.

This clone was counted only a few times. The chain couples TRBV2 to TRBJ2-1, with D unclear. CDR3 length: 12 residues. V lost 2 bases and J 9 bases, leaving 8 bases between the germline ends. Germline V CDR1 and CDR2: SNHLY, FYNNEI. CDR3 amino acids: CASSERSVEQFF. CDR3 nucleotide sequence: TGTGCCAGCAGTGAAAGGAGCGTTGAGCAGTTCTTC. The complete variable domain, with remaining parts taken from reference TRBV2 and TRBJ2-1, reads EPEVTQTPSHQVTQMGQEVILRCVPISNHLYFYWYRQILGQKVEFLVSFYNNEISEKSEIFDDQFSVERPDGSNFTLKIRSTKLEDSAMYFCASSERSVEQFFGPGTRLTVL.

This chain links TRBV6-5 with TRBJ1-1; tentative D call: TRBD1 (5 bases). The ends were cut back, 0 bases at V and 10 bases at J, with 18 bases in the middle. The CDR3 has 15 amino acids. Germline V gene data show CDR1 as MNHEY and CDR2 as SVGAGI. The CDR3 here is CASSYSIGVRGGAFF. The CDR3 bases are TGTGCCAGCAGTTACTCGATAGGGGTTAGGGGAGGAGCTTTCTTT.

This chain connects TRBV6-5 to TRBJ2-7; TRBD2 aligns across 7 bases. The V and J ends lost 4 bases and 7 bases, in that order; junction bases with no gene match: 13. Germline V gene sequence: CDR1 MNHEY, CDR2 SVGAGI. This CDR3 is built from 15 residues. CDR3 sequence (DNA): TGTGCCAGCAGTTCGGGGGGTCTAGATTCGCGGGAGCAGTACTTC. As protein: CASSSGGLDSREQYF.

V usage is TRBV28 and J usage is TRBJ2-3; 7 bases line up with TRBD2. The length of the CDR3 is 16 residues. Germline CDR1 and CDR2: MDHEN and SYDVKM. Trimming cost V 5 bases and J 2 bases; bases outside gene matches: 10. Here the CDR3 reads CASSVLGGSNTDTQYF. The DNA of the CDR3 is TGTGCCAGCAGTGTCCTGGGCGGGAGCAACACAGATACGCAGTATTTT.

The chain employs TRBV7-6 and TRBJ2-1; D may be TRBD2 (6 bases). CDR3 length: 16 residues. CDR1 is SGHVS, CDR2 FNYEAQ, per germline. The V end lost 3 bases, the J end lost 4 bases, and 16 bases lay between the germline ends. This CDR3 reads CASSFGGGHQYNEQFF. In DNA form, the CDR3 reads TGTGCCAGCAGCTTTGGGGGAGGCCACCAGTACAATGAGCAGTTCTTC.

The chain joins TRBV9 to TRBJ2-7, with TRBD2 matching over 11 bases. CDR1 is SGDLS, CDR2 YYNGEE, per germline. V shed 4 bases, J shed 4 bases, and the junction held 7 bases outside the gene matches. This CDR3 is 15 amino acids long. The CDR3 spells CASSPGTSGSYEQYF. Here the CDR3 DNA reads TGTGCCAGCAGCCCTGGAACTAGCGGGAGTTACGAGCAGTACTTC.

The rearrangement links TRBV7-2 to TRBJ2-2; 9 nucleotides match TRBD1. There are 14 residues in the CDR3. Germline values: CDR1 SGHTA, CDR2 FQGNSA. Germline trimming cut 5 bases from V and 6 bases from J; bases unmatched to any gene: 4. CDR3 protein: CASSPTGGPGELFF. The CDR3 DNA follows: TGTGCCAGCAGCCCTACAGGGGGCCCCGGGGAGCTGTTTTTT.